The clone carrying this TCR beta chain has just a few counts. Its antigen is as yet unknown. TCRdb recomputed calls from the 5' RACE reads with MiXCR, one row per CDR3 protein. The top ten hold roughly 17% of the sample, which has about 500,000 distinct CDR3 sequences, roughly 17% seen once. The sample belongs to a study of T cells after yellow fever vaccination. Study results and limitations: Most clones from primary vaccination were detected again post-booster (just under 97% CD4, roughly 91% CD8). FACS-sorted repertoires could contain abundant clonotypes contaminating from the bulk population.

Trimming cost V 6 bases and J 1 base, with 9 bases left between them. Germline CDR1 ENHRY, CDR2 SYGVKD. This CDR3 spans 13 amino acids. This TCR was sampled from a man between 18 and 29 years old who received the YFV17D yellow fever vaccine. The chain uses TRBV10-3 and TRBJ1-1; D is uncertain. Sequences were derived from PBMCs, sampled around 5 days after the first yellow fever vaccination. This CDR3 is CAIRTDGNTEAFF. DNA for the CDR3: TGTGCCATCAGGACGGACGGGAACACTGAAGCTTTCTTT.